These 23 T cell receptor beta chains were sequenced from one sample in a study of T cell responses to AZD1222 COVID-19 vaccine. Produced via immunoSEQ multiplex PCR; TCRdb's table is partial and in-frame only. Of about 76,000 clones listed, over 65% were seen once; the top ten hold 25% to 30%. This specimen consisted of peripheral blood, obtained 28 days after the second dose of the MenACWY control vaccine. The source is an adult who received the MenACWY meningococcal vaccine as a control.

V usage is TRBV3-1 (or the pseudogene TRBV3-2) and J usage is TRBJ1-2, with D possibly TRBD1 on 6 matching bases. Germline V gene lookup returns CDR1 LGHDT and CDR2 YNNKEL (reference sequence). The V and J ends lost 0 bases and 4 bases respectively, with 12 bases between them. This CDR3 comprises 15 residues. In nucleotides, the CDR3 is TGTGCCAGCAGCCAAGATCTAGGGGACATCTATGGCTACACCTTC. It codes for CASSQDLGDIYGYTF.

The chain recombines TRBV6-2 or TRBV6-3 with TRBJ2-4; TRBD2 aligns across 13 bases. J lost 0 bases, V lost 3 bases, and 8 bases had no gene match. This CDR3 is 19 amino acids long. In germline, CDR1 is MNHEY, CDR2 SVGEGT. The CDR3 spells CASSYSRTSGSIAKNIQYF. The CDR3 DNA follows: TGTGCCAGCAGTTATAGCCGGACTAGCGGGAGTATAGCCAAAAACATTCAGTACTTC.

The CDR3 DNA reads TGTGCCAGCAGTTACGGACAATCGTCCCTAGCTTTCTTT. Residues: CASSYGQSSLAFF. V is TRBV6-5 and J is TRBJ1-1, with D possibly being TRBD1 (5 bases). Germline CDR1 reads MNHEY; CDR2 reads SVGAGI. V was shortened by 2 bases and J by 10 bases, with 14 bases between the two germline ends. The CDR3 runs to 13 residues.

The table lists this clone with a few counts. The V call is TRBV7-9, the J call TRBJ1-2; 9 nucleotides match TRBD1. The CDR3 spans 15 residues. Germline V gives CDR1 SEHNR, CDR2 FQNEAQ (reference sequence). The ends lost 4 bases at V and 7 bases at J; junction bases unmatched: 10. The CDR3 DNA reads as TGTGCCAGCAGCTCATGGACAGGGGAACGTGGTGGCTACACCTTC. Protein: CASSSWTGERGGYTF.

The V and J genes are TRBV7-2 and TRBJ2-2; TRBD2 matches 13 bases. V was pared by 1 base and J by 1 base, with 3 bases of the junction left unmatched. The CDR3 is 18 residues long. Germline CDR1 is SGHTA and CDR2 is FQGNSA. The CDR3 sequence is CASSLGLAGGRNTGELFF. For the CDR3, the DNA is TGTGCCAGCAGCTTAGGACTAGCGGGGGGCCGGAACACCGGGGAGCTGTTTTTT.

This chain uses TRBV30 with TRBJ1-5; the match to TRBD1 covers 7 bases. The CDR3 totals 15 residues. Per the germline V gene, CDR1 is GTSNPN and CDR2 is SVGIG (reference sequence). V was clipped by 3 bases and J by 0 bases; unmatched bases: 5. This chain's CDR3 is CAWSPGTASNQPQHF. The DNA of the CDR3 is TGTGCCTGGAGCCCCGGGACAGCTAGCAATCAGCCCCAGCATTTT.

The V call is TRBV7-2, the J call TRBJ1-5; D ambiguous. V lost 1 base, J lost 3 bases, and 4 bases lay in between. This CDR3 spans 13 amino acids. Per the germline V gene, CDR1 is SGHTA and CDR2 is FQGNSA. CDR3 DNA: TGTGCCAGCAGCTTAGGGAACAATCAGCCCCAGCATTTT. This translates into CASSLGNNQPQHF. Complete variable domain (other parts from reference TRBV7-2 and TRBJ1-5): GAGVSQSPSNKVTEKGKDVELRCDPISGHTALYWYRQSLGQGLEFLIYFQGNSAPDKSGLPSDRFSAERTGGSVSTLTIQRTQQEDSAVYLCASSLGNNQPQHFGDGTRLSIL.

For the CDR3, the DNA is TGTGCCAGCAGTTCCTTCCGGACAGGAAGCTATGGCTACACCTTC. It is translated as CASSSFRTGSYGYTF. V and J are TRBV6-5 and TRBJ1-2; TRBD1 aligns across 7 bases. Trimming cost V 4 bases and J 4 bases; bases outside gene matches: 9. CDR1 MNHEY and CDR2 SVGAGI come from the germline V gene. CDR3 length: 15 residues.

This chain links TRBV19 with TRBJ1-2, with D unclear. Germline lookup yields CDR1 LNHDA and CDR2 SQIVND (reference sequence). This CDR3 comprises 13 residues. Trimming pared 6 bases from V and 7 bases from J, leaving 15 bases between. The CDR3 reads CASSRTATAGYTF. The CDR3 coding sequence is TGTGCCAGTAGCAGGACGGCCACGGCTGGCTACACCTTC.

This sequence joins TRBV30 and TRBJ1-2; tentatively, D is TRBD1 (5 bases). The CDR3 is 14 amino acids. Germline lookup yields CDR1 GTSNPN and CDR2 SVGIG (reference sequence). With 4 bases removed from V and 3 bases from J, the gap between germline ends came to 15 bases. CDR3 in DNA: TGTGCCTGGATGCCATACGGGGGTTACTATGGCTACACCTTC. The encoded protein is CAWMPYGGYYGYTF.

This chain uses TRBV30 with TRBJ1-4; D may be TRBD1 (5 bases). Trimming stripped 6 bases from V and 3 bases from J, with 17 bases between. Per germline, CDR1 GTSNPN and CDR2 SVGIG (reference sequence). The CDR3 has 15 amino acids. CDR3 protein: CACLPGRNANEKLFF. The CDR3 nucleotides are TGTGCCTGTCTCCCGGGACGGAATGCTAATGAAAAACTGTTTTTT.

V and J are TRBV4-1 and TRBJ1-2; D might be TRBD1 (5 bases). The CDR3 has 15 residues. V was trimmed by 0 bases and J by 4 bases, leaving 12 bases between them. CDR1 is MGHRA, CDR2 YSYEKL, per germline. The CDR3 DNA sequence: TGCGCCAGCAGCCAAGAGGAGGGAAGGGGCTATGGCTACACCTTC. Translated, it gives CASSQEEGRGYGYTF.

This chain connects TRBV5-4 to TRBJ1-2; possible D gene TRBD1, 6 bases. CDR1 and CDR2 from the germline V gene are SGHNT and YYREEE (reference sequence). The CDR3 sequence is 15 residues long. Trimming removed 4 bases at V and 7 bases at J, with 20 bases between. CDR3 in amino acids: CASSKGGANPPGYTF. The CDR3, as DNA: TGTGCCAGCAGCAAAGGGGGGGCCAATCCCCCTGGCTACACCTTC.

The V call is TRBV12-3 or TRBV12-4, the J call TRBJ1-1, with 7 nucleotides matching TRBD1. V lost 6 bases, J lost 11 bases, and 9 bases stayed unmatched. The CDR3 runs 12 residues. CDR3 bases: TGTGCCAGCAGCTACACAGGGGTGCATGCTTTCTTT. It is translated as CASSYTGVHAFF.

The chain joins TRBV6-1 to TRBJ1-3, with a tentative D call TRBD1 (6 bases). CDR3 length: 15 amino acids. Trimming stripped 0 bases from V and 4 bases from J, with 10 bases between. The germline V gene has CDR1 MNHNS and CDR2 SASEGT. The CDR3 sequence: CASSEAWGGGNTIYF. The DNA of the CDR3 is TGTGCCAGCAGTGAAGCTTGGGGGGGCGGAAACACCATATATTTT.

The chain carries TRBV4-3 and TRBJ1-3; D ambiguous. Trimming took 0 bases from V and 4 from J, leaving 13 bases between them. CDR3 length: 16 residues. Germline V gives CDR1 LGHNA, CDR2 YSLEER. This CDR3 reads CASSQDHGLQGNTIYF. The DNA for the CDR3 is TGCGCCAGCAGCCAAGATCACGGACTGCAGGGAAACACCATATATTTT.

The chain carries TRBV2 and TRBJ2-1, with 7 positions matching TRBD2. CDR1 is SNHLY and CDR2 is FYNNEI in the germline V gene. This CDR3 region has 14 residues. The trim removed 6 bases at V and 2 bases at J, leaving 4 bases unmatched. The CDR3 region is CASSVLATYNEQFF. CDR3 nucleotide sequence: TGTGCCAGCAGCGTACTAGCGACCTACAATGAGCAGTTCTTC.

V and J are TRBV5-4 and TRBJ2-1, with TRBD1 as a possible D gene (5 bases). Germline CDR1 is SGHNT and CDR2 is YYREEE (reference sequence). V was shortened by 4 bases and J by 2 bases, with 16 bases between the two germline ends. The CDR3 spans 16 residues. The CDR3: CASSPQGTDTYNEQFF. Written as DNA, the CDR3 is TGTGCCAGCAGCCCCCAGGGAACGGATACCTACAATGAGCAGTTCTTC.

V is TRBV10-3 and J is TRBJ1-1; 10 bases are a match to TRBD1. The germline CDR1 and CDR2 sequences are ENHRY and SYGVKD. The CDR3 has 15 amino acids. After removal of 3 bases from V and 7 bases from J, the junction contained 8 bases not matched to a gene. Here the CDR3 DNA reads TGTGCCATCAGTGACCCGGGACAGGGGATCGGTGAAGCTTTCTTT. Translating gives CAISDPGQGIGEAFF.

The chain couples TRBV15 to TRBJ2-7; the D call may be TRBD1 or TRBD2 (5 bases each). Germline CDR1 LNHNV, CDR2 YYDKDF (reference sequence). The CDR3 contains 14 residues. V lost 2 bases, J lost 1 base, and 9 bases lay in between. The DNA for the CDR3 is TGTGCCACCAGCAGACCCGGGGCATCCTACGAGCAGTACTTC. Protein product: CATSRPGASYEQYF.

The chain links TRBV6-5 to TRBJ2-5, with 14 bases fitting TRBD2. This CDR3 region has 15 residues. CDR1 is MNHEY and CDR2 is SVGAGI in the germline V gene. J lost 5 bases, V lost 4 bases, and 3 bases had no gene match. CDR3 region: CASSLGLAGVETQYF. The CDR3 coding sequence is TGTGCCAGCAGTTTGGGACTAGCGGGGGTGGAGACCCAGTACTTC.

This sequence joins TRBV27 and TRBJ2-7, with 7 bases that match TRBD1. Germline V gene lookup returns CDR1 MNHEY and CDR2 SMNVEV (reference sequence). The CDR3 length is 14 residues. V shed 7 bases, J shed 2 bases, and the junction held 8 bases outside the gene matches. The CDR3 DNA sequence: TGTGCCAGCAACGCCGGACAGGTACCCTACGAGCAGTACTTC. This sequence encodes CASNAGQVPYEQYF.

This chain uses TRBV3-1 (or the pseudogene TRBV3-2) with TRBJ2-7, with D perhaps matching TRBD2 (7 bases). Trimming took 4 bases from V and 8 from J, leaving 18 bases between them. CDR3 length: 14 residues. Germline V gene lookup returns CDR1 LGHDT and CDR2 YNNKEL (reference sequence). The CDR3 region is CASSPLLRGAKQYF. The CDR3, as DNA: TGTGCCAGCAGCCCTTTGTTACGGGGGGCAAAGCAGTACTTC.